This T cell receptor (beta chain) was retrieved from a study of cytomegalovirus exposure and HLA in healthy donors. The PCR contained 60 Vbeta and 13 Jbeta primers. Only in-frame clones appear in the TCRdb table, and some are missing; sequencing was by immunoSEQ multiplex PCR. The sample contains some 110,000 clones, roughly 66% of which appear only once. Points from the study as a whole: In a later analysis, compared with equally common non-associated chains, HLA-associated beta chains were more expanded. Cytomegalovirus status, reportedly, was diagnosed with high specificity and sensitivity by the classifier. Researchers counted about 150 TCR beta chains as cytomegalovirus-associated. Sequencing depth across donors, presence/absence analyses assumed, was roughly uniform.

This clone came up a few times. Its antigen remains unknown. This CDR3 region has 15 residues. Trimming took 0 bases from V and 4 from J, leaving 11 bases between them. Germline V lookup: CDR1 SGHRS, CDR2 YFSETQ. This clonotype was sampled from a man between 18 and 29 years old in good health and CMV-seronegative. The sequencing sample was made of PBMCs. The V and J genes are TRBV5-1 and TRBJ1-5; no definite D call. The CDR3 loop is CASSLDGSENQPQHF. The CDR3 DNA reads TGCGCCAGCAGCTTGGACGGGAGCGAAAATCAGCCCCAGCATTTT.